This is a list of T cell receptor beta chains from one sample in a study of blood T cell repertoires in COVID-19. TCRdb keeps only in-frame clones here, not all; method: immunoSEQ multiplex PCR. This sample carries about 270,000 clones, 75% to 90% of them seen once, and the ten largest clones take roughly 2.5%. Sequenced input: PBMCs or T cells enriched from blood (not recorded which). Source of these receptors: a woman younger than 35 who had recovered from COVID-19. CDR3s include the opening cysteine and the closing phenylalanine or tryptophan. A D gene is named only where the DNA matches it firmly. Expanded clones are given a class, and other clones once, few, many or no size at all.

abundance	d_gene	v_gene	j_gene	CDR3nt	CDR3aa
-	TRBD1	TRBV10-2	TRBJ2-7	TGCGCCAGCATCCAGGGGGCAACCGGCGAGCAGTACTTC	CASIQGATGEQYF
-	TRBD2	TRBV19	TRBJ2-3	TGTGCCAGTAGTCCCCGGGAGGGGGGATACACAGATACGCAGTATTTT	CASSPREGGYTDTQYF
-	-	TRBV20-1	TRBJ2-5	TGCAGTGCCACGGCCGGGGAGACCCAGTACTTC	CSATAGETQYF
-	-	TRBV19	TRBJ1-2	TGTGCCAGTAGTCTCTCAGGGAACCTCTATGGCTACACCTTC	CASSLSGNLYGYTF
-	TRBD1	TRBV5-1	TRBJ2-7	TGCGCCAGCAGCCCCGACAGGGTTGGCGAGCAGTACTTC	CASSPDRVGEQYF
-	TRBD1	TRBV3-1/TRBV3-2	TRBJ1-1	TGTGCCAGCAGCCAACTGACAGGGGGGGTGGCTGAAGCTTTCTTT	CASSQLTGGVAEAFF
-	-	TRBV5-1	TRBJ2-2	TGCGCCAGCAGCTTGTCAGGGGACCGCACCGGGGAGCTGTTTTTT	CASSLSGDRTGELFF
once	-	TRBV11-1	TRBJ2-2	TGTGCCAGCAGCTTAGTGAGGGTAACCGGGGAGCTGTTTTTT	CASSLVRVTGELFF
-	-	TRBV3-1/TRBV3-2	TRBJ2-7	TGTGCCAGCAGCCAAGATCGTTCCGGTTACGAGCAGTACTTC	CASSQDRSGYEQYF
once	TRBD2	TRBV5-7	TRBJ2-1	TGTGCCAGCAGCTTACCGACAGCGGGGGGGCAGTTCTTC	CASSLPTAGGQFF